This TCR beta chain was sequenced for a study of beta chain features in type 1 diabetes. At the level of the study: Age, gender and cell yields were alike across patients and healthy donors. Study-wide findings and caveats: Whether TCRB rearrangement is influenced by HLA type was left unresolved in this analysis.

Sorted cells reached over 95% purity in every population. Trimming pared 7 bases from V and 1 base from J, leaving 10 bases between. This CDR3 has 12 amino acids. Looked up from germline, CDR1 is SQVTM and CDR2 is ANQGSEA. The sequenced template was cDNA made from the entire isolated RNA. Some clones are missing from TCRdb's copy, which holds only in-frame ones; the method was immunoSEQ multiplex PCR. Of approximately 18,000 clones listed, around 50% are singletons. Points on this clone: What it binds is not known.

Sequenced input: stem cell memory CD4+ T cells from blood. This chain joins TRBV29-1 and TRBJ1-1, with a weak D call TRBD1 (5 bases). This sequence originates from a man aged 18 to 30 in good health. CDR3 sequence (DNA): TGCAGCGGCGGACATCCGAACACTGAAGCTTTCTTT. This encodes CSGGHPNTEAFF.